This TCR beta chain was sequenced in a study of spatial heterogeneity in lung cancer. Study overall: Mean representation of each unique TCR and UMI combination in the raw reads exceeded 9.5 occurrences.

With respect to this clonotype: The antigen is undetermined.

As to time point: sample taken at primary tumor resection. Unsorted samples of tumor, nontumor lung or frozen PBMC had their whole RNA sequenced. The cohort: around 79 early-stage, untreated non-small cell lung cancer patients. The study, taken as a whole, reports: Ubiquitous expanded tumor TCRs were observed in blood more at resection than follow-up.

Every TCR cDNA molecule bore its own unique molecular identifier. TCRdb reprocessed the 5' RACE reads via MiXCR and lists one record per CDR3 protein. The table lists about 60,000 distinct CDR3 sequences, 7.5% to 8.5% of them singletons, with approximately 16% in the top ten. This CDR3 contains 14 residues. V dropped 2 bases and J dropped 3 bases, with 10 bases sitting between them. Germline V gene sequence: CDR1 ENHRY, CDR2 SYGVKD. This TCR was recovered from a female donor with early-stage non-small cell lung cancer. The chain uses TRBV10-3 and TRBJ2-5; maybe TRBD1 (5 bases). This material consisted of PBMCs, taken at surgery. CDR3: CAISEPTREETQYF. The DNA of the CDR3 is TGTGCCATCAGTGAGCCCACCAGGGAAGAGACCCAGTACTTC.